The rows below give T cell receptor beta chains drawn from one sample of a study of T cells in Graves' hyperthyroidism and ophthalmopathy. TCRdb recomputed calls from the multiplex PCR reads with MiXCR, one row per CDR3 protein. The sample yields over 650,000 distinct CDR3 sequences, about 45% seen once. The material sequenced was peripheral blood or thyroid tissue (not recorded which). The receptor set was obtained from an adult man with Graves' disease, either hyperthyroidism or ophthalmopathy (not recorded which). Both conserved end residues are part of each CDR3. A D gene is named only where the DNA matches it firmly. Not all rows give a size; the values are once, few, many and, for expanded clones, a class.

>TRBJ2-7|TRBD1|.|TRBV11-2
TGTGCCGGGACAGGGTTAGGCGAGCAGTACTTC
CAGTGLGEQYF
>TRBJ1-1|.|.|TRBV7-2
TGTGCCAGCAGTTACCTCTCCATCGGGACTGAAGCTTTCTTT
CASSYLSIGTEAFF
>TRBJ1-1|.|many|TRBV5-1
TGCGCCAGCAGCTTGGGACAGCCGGCCACTGAAGCTTTCTTT
CASSLGQPATEAFF
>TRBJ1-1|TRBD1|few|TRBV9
TGTGCCAGCAGCTTAGGGAGGGGGCTGGCCAAGATGAACACTGAAGCTTTCTTT
CASSLGRGLAKMNTEAFF
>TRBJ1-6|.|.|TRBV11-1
TGTGCCAGCAGCCAGGGGCAGGGGAAGGGACCCCTCCACTTT
CASSQGQGKGPLHF
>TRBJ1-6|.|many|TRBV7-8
TGTGCCAGCAGCTTTTTGACAGCTAATTCACCCCTCCACTTT
CASSFLTANSPLHF
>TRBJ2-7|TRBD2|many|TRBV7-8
TGTGCCAGCAGCTCCGGACTAGCGGCCTACGAGCAGTACTTC
CASSSGLAAYEQYF
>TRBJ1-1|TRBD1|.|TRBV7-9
TGTGCCAGCGGACAGGGGGACACTGAAGCTTTCTTT
CASGQGDTEAFF
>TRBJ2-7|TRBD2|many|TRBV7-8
TGTGCCAGCAGCCTCAGGACTAGCGGTTACGAGCAGTACTTC
CASSLRTSGYEQYF
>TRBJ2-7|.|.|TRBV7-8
TGTGCCAGCAGTTACCCAGACAGAGTATACGAGCAGTACTTC
CASSYPDRVYEQYF
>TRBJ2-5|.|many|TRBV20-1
TGCAGTGCGAGGACAGAAGAGACCCAGTACTTC
CSARTEETQYF
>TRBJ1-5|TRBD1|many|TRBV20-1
TGCAGTGCTAGGGACAGGTCTCGATCAGGCAATCAGCCCCAGCATTTT
CSARDRSRSGNQPQHF
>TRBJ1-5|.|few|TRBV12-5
TGTGCTAGTGGTTTGGTAATCGGGGCAGGGGACAATCAGCCCCAGCATTTT
CASGLVIGAGDNQPQHF
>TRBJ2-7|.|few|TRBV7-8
TGTGCCAGCAGCTTGGCCAAGGCAGGGAATGCCCCTCACGAGCAGTACTTC
CASSLAKAGNAPHEQYF
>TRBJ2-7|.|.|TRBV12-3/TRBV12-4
TGTGCCAGCACTGGGGGCTGGGGATTAGATTACGAGCAGTACTTC
CASTGGWGLDYEQYF
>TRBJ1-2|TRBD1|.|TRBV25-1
TGTGCTAGCGGGACAGGGCAAGGCTATGGCTACACCTTC
CASGTGQGYGYTF
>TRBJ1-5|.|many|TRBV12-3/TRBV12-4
TGTGCCAGCAGTTACGGCCCCCGCGACGGTCAGCCCCAGCATTTT
CASSYGPRDGQPQHF
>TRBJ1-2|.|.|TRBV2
TGTGCCAGCAGCTCCCTACAGGCTGACTATGGCTACACCTTC
CASSSLQADYGYTF
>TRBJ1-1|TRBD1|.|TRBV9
TGTGCCAGCAGCTCAGAAAGACAGGGGTCTTGGTCGAACACTGAAGCTTTCTTT
CASSSERQGSWSNTEAFF
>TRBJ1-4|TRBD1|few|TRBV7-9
TGTGCCAGCAGCTCGCCCGGGACAGCTAATGAAAAACTGTTTTTT
CASSSPGTANEKLFF
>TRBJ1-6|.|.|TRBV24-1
TGTGCCACCAGTGAAGGGGACGATTCACCCCTCCACTTT
CATSEGDDSPLHF
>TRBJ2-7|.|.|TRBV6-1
TGTGCCAGCATTGAATCATCCTACGAGCAGTACTTC
CASIESSYEQYF
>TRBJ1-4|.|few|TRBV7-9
TGTGCCAGCCGCCGGGGGTCGGCTAATGAAAAACTGTTTTTT
CASRRGSANEKLFF
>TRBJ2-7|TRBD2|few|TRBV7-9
TGTGCCAGCAGCTTAAGTAGCGGGGGGCTTAGCTCCTACGAGCAGTACTTC
CASSLSSGGLSSYEQYF
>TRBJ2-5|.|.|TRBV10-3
TGTGCCAGCAGCCCTTTGTTGGCGGGGAAAGAGACCCAGTACTTC
CASSPLLAGKETQYF
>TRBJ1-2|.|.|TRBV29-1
TGCAGCGTTGGCTTAGGGATCGGAGGCTACACCTTC
CSVGLGIGGYTF
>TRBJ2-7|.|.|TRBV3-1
TGTGCCAGCAGCCAAACCTCCTACGAGCAGTACTTC
CASSQTSYEQYF
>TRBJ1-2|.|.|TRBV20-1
TGCAGCGCACCGGGGGGCGAGCACTATGGCTACACCTTC
CSAPGGEHYGYTF